The source of this T cell receptor beta chain is a study of T cell changes during pregnancy in multiple sclerosis. Assay used: immunoSEQ multiplex PCR; TCRdb lists only in-frame clones, some missing. The sample contains some 77,000 clones, around 89% of which appear only once. Germline CDR1 is MNHEY and CDR2 is SVGAGI. CDR3 length equals 14 residues. V lost 2 bases, J lost 7 bases, and 14 bases lay in between. The TCR originated in a female donor with multiple sclerosis, enrolled in a pregnancy study. The sample consisted of peripheral blood, taken before pregnancy. The V and J genes are TRBV6-5 and TRBJ1-1; D may be TRBD1 (6 bases). Written as DNA, the CDR3 is TGTGCCAGCAGTTACACTTATTTACAGGGTGAAGCTTTCTTT. Translated, it gives CASSYTYLQGEAFF.